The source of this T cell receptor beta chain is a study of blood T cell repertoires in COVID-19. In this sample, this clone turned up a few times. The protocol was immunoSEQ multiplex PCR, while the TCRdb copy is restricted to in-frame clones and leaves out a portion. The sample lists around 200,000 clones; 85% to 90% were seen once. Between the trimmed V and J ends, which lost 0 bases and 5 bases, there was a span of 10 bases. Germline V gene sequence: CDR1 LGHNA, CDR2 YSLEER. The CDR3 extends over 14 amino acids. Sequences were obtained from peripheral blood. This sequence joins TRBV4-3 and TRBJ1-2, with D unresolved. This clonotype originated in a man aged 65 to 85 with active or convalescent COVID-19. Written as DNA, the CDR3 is TGCGCCAGCAGCCAAGAGGCCCAGAAGTATGGCTACACCTTC. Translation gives CASSQEAQKYGYTF.